The 16 T cell receptor beta chains listed next were all sequenced from one sample in a study of identical twins. TCRdb ran MiXCR on the 5' RACE reads and lists one entry per CDR3 protein. The sample has hundreds of thousands of distinct CDR3 sequences, over 8.5% seen once. The data were also submitted as part of a second study, on yellow fever vaccine responses in identical twins.

Sequencing was done on a sample of PBMCs. The receptors stem from a woman under 30 in good health.

The V gene is TRBV20-1, the J gene TRBJ1-2, with D tentatively TRBD1 (5 bases). Looked up from germline, CDR1 is DFQATT and CDR2 is SNEGSKA (reference sequence). V lost 3 bases and J lost 0, with 20 bases in between. CDR3 length: 17 amino acids. The DNA for the CDR3 is TGCAGTGCTAGTCCCGAATTGAGGGCCAGGGCTAACTATGGCTACACCTTC. Protein product: CSASPELRARANYGYTF.

V is TRBV15 and J is TRBJ2-1, with a weak D call TRBD2 (6 bases). The V gene's germline CDR1 is LNHNV and CDR2 YYDKDF (reference sequence). Deletions cut 1 base from V and 4 bases from J, with 17 bases between. This CDR3 comprises 17 residues. The CDR3 spells CATSRGDLAMLYNEQFF. CDR3 DNA sequence: TGTGCCACCAGCAGAGGGGACCTAGCGATGTTGTACAATGAGCAGTTCTTC.

This clonotype was seen a handful of times. V and J are TRBV7-9 and TRBJ1-1; D might be TRBD1 (5 bases). The CDR3 covers 14 residues. The V gene lost 8 bases and the J gene lost 5 bases, with 18 bases spanning the gap. The germline V gene has CDR1 SEHNR and CDR2 FQNEAQ (reference sequence). Here the CDR3 reads CASQGIGESTEAFF. CDR3 DNA: TGTGCCAGCCAGGGAATCGGGGAATCGACTGAAGCTTTCTTT.

This clonotype was recorded a few times. The chain has TRBV12-3 or TRBV12-4 and TRBJ2-1, with D maybe TRBD2 (6 bases). This CDR3 has 15 amino acids. The germline V and J ends were trimmed by 2 bases and 4 bases, with 12 bases remaining between them. Here the CDR3 DNA reads TGTGCCAGCAGTTTATCGGCGGCGGGATACAATGAGCAGTTCTTC. The encoded protein is CASSLSAAGYNEQFF.

The chain has TRBV6-1 and TRBJ1-6, with D tentatively TRBD1 (6 bases). Between the trimmed V and J ends, which lost 7 bases and 8 bases, there was a span of 15 bases. This CDR3 contains 14 residues. Germline V gene data show CDR1 as MNHNS and CDR2 as SASEGT. CDR3 residues: CASKEGVAYSPLHF. CDR3 coding DNA: TGTGCCAGCAAAGAGGGGGTAGCGTATTCACCCCTCCACTTT.

V gene TRBV4-3 combines with J gene TRBJ1-4; tentatively, D is TRBD1 (5 bases). This CDR3 is 15 amino acids long. V gave up 0 bases and J gave up 3 bases, with 8 bases separating them. Per the germline V gene, CDR1 is LGHNA and CDR2 is YSLEER. Here the CDR3 reads CASSQEGVPNEKLFF. For the CDR3, the DNA is TGCGCCAGCAGCCAAGAGGGGGTCCCTAATGAAAAACTGTTTTTT.

The gene calls are TRBV7-9 and TRBJ1-2; 8 bases agree with TRBD1. This CDR3 comprises 12 residues. V shed 5 bases, J shed 6 bases, and the junction held 2 bases outside the gene matches. Germline loops: CDR1 SEHNR, CDR2 FQNEAQ (reference sequence). The CDR3 bases are TGTGCCAGCAGCGGACAGGGCCATGGCTACACCTTC. This encodes CASSGQGHGYTF. Based on the CDR3 plus reference TRBV7-9 and TRBJ1-2, the full variable domain is DTGVSQNPRHKITKRGQNVTFRCDPISEHNRLYWYRQTLGQGPEFLTYFQNEAQLEKSRLLSDRFSAERPKGSFSTLEIQRTEQGDSAMYLCASSGQGHGYTFGSGTRLTVV.

The chain joins TRBV7-9 to TRBJ2-3, with 9 bases matching TRBD2. The CDR3 sequence is 16 residues long. The V gene's germline CDR1 is SEHNR and CDR2 FQNEAQ (reference sequence). The V gene end was trimmed by 5 bases and the J gene end by 2 bases; junction bases not matched to a gene: 8. The CDR3 sequence is CASSPRLAEDTDTQYF. The CDR3 nucleotides read TGTGCCAGCAGCCCGCGACTAGCGGAGGACACAGATACGCAGTATTTT.

This clonotype was found a few times. This sequence joins TRBV27 and TRBJ2-4, with 7 positions matching TRBD1. J was trimmed by 5 bases and V by 6 bases; bases with no gene match: 7. Germline lookup yields CDR1 MNHEY and CDR2 SMNVEV (reference sequence). This CDR3 spans 14 amino acids. In nucleotides, the CDR3 is TGTGCCAGCAGATCAAGACAGGGCCAAAACATTCAGTACTTC. Protein sequence: CASRSRQGQNIQYF.

The V and J genes are TRBV18 and TRBJ2-1, with TRBD2 matching 10 bases. The CDR3 contains 16 residues. Germline CDR1 and CDR2: KGHSH and LQKENI. The J segment lost 2 bases and the V segment lost 3 bases, leaving 4 bases of the junction unmatched. The CDR3 sequence is CASSPTSGVTYNEQFF. As DNA, the CDR3 is TGTGCCAGCTCACCCACTAGCGGGGTCACCTACAATGAGCAGTTCTTC.

The chain links TRBV20-1 to TRBJ1-1; the D is unclear. CDR1 and CDR2 (germline): DFQATT, SNEGSKA (reference sequence). V was shortened by 1 base and J by 1 base, with 10 bases between the two germline ends. The CDR3 length is 14 residues. The CDR3 protein is CSARVLAANTEAFF. In DNA, the CDR3 is TGCAGTGCTAGAGTTTTGGCAGCGAACACTGAAGCTTTCTTT.

This clonotype was counted at least ten times. The rearrangement links TRBV12-3 or TRBV12-4 to TRBJ1-1; 7 bases align to TRBD1. CDR3 size: 15 residues. Losses at the gene ends were 3 bases for V and 2 bases for J; bases not matched to a gene: 6. Here the CDR3 reads CASSLVQGPNTEAFF. In nucleotides, the CDR3 is TGTGCCAGCAGTTTGGTACAGGGGCCAAACACTGAAGCTTTCTTT.

This chain connects TRBV4-1 to TRBJ1-1; unclear D gene. With 2 bases removed from V and 1 base from J, the gap between germline ends came to 11 bases. The germline V gene encodes CDR1 MGHRA and CDR2 YSYEKL. The CDR3 spans 15 residues. The CDR3 here is CASSQFAGSNTEAFF. Here the CDR3 DNA reads TGCGCCAGCAGCCAATTCGCAGGATCGAACACTGAAGCTTTCTTT.

This clonotype has at least ten counts. The V call is TRBV20-1, the J call TRBJ2-1, with D perhaps matching TRBD2 (5 bases). Between the trimmed V and J ends, which lost 4 bases and 8 bases, there was a span of 18 bases. The CDR3 runs to 14 residues. Per germline, CDR1 DFQATT and CDR2 SNEGSKA (reference sequence). The CDR3 sequence: CSANGRTPGYEQFF. The CDR3 DNA reads as TGCAGTGCTAATGGACGGACCCCGGGGTATGAGCAGTTCTTC.

The sample holds a few counts of this clonotype. The rearrangement links TRBV4-3 to TRBJ2-2; 12 bases align to TRBD2. Germline V CDR1 and CDR2: LGHNA, YSLEER. The CDR3 consists of 16 residues. Losses at the gene ends were 5 bases for V and 4 bases for J; bases not matched to a gene: 5. CDR3 bases: TGCGCCAGCAGCACAGAACTAGCGGGAGGCACCGGGGAGCTGTTTTTT. Protein product: CASSTELAGGTGELFF.

This clonotype was seen repeatedly, ten times or more. For the CDR3, the DNA is TGTGCCAGCAGCCAGGGGCCTCCCCGGGACAGATCCAACTATGGCTACACCTTC. This sequence encodes CASSQGPPRDRSNYGYTF. The chain carries TRBV3-1 and TRBJ1-2; TRBD1 aligns across 7 bases. This CDR3 is built from 18 residues. With 3 bases clipped from V and 2 bases from J, the junction kept 15 bases outside the gene matches. Per germline, CDR1 LGHDT and CDR2 YNNKEL (reference sequence).